This T cell receptor (beta chain) was sequenced in a study of OX40 agonist ivuxolimab in advanced cancers. Across the whole study: Earlier anti-PD-1, anti-PD-L1 or anti-CTLA-4 therapy was permitted; 30% to 50% had received some. Broader study findings: Part of the nonresponder group also had normalized T-cell clonal expansion that was low. There was clonal expansion of CD4+ and CD8+ blood T cells by week 6 at 0.1 to 3.0 mg/kg.

Peripheral blood came from all dose cohorts at three timepoints. Repertoires were generated with immunoSEQ multiplex PCR, while TCRdb's copy carries only in-frame clones and drops some. The table includes 100,000 to 150,000 clones, 80% to 95% detected once. This CDR3 region has 14 residues. Germline loops: CDR1 SGHTA, CDR2 FQGNSA. V was pared by 3 bases and J by 1 base, with 9 bases between. With regard to this clone: Its target is unknown.

The specimen was CD4+ or CD8+ T cells sorted from blood, collected in a trial of the OX40 agonist ivuxolimab. This chain connects TRBV7-2 to TRBJ2-5; D is possibly TRBD1 (6 bases). This clonotype originated in an adult with an advanced solid tumor such as melanoma, head and neck, liver or kidney cancer. The CDR3 nucleotides are TGTGCCAGCAGCTTTGGACAGATCCAAGAGACCCAGTACTTC. Its protein is CASSFGQIQETQYF.